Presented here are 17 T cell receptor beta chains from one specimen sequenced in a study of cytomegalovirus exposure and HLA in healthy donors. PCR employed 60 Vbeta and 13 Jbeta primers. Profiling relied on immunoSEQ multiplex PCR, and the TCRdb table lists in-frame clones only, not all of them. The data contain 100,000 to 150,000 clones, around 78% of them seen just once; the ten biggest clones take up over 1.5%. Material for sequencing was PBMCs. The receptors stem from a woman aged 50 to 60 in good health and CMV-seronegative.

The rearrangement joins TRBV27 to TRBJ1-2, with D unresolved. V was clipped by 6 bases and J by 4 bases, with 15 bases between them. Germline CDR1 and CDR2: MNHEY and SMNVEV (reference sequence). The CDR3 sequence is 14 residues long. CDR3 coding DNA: TGTGCCAGCAGCAATTCCGGGGAGCCCTATGGCTACACCTTC. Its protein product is CASSNSGEPYGYTF.

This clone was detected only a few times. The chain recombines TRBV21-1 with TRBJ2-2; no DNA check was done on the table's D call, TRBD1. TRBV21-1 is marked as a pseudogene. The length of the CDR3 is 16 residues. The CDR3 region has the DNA TGTGCCAGCAGCAAGACCTTAGGGACAGGGACCGGGGAGCTGTTTTTT. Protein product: CASSKTLGTGTGELFF.

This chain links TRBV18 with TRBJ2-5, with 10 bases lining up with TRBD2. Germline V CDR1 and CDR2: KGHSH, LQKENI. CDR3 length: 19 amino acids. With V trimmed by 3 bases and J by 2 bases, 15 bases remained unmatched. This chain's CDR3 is CASSPLIVVSGREQETQYF. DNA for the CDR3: TGTGCCAGCTCACCCCTGATAGTGGTGAGCGGGAGGGAACAAGAGACCCAGTACTTC.

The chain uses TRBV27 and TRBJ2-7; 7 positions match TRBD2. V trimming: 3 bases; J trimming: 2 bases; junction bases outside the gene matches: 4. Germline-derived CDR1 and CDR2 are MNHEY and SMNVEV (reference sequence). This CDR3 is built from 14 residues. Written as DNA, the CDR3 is TGTGCCAGCAGTTTGCAGGGACTACCCTACGAGCAGTACTTC. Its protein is CASSLQGLPYEQYF.

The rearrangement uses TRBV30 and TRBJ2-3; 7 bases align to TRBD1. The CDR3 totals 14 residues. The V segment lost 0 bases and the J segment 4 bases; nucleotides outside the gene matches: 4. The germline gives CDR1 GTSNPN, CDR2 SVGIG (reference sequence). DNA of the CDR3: TGTGCCTGGAGTGTACAGGGGACGGCAGATACGCAGTATTTT. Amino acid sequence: CAWSVQGTADTQYF.

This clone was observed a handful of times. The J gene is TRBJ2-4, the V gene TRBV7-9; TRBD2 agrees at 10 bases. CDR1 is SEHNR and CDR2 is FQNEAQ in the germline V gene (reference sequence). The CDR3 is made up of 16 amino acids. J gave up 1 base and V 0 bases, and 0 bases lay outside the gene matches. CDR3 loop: CASSLAGLAAKNIQYF. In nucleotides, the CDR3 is TGTGCCAGCAGCTTAGCGGGACTAGCGGCCAAAAACATTCAGTACTTC.

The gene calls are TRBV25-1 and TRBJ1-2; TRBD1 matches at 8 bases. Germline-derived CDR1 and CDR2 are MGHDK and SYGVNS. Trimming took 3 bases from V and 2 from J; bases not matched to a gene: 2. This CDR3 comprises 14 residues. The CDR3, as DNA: TGTGCCAGCAGTGATTGGGACAGGAACTATGGCTACACCTTC. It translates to CASSDWDRNYGYTF.

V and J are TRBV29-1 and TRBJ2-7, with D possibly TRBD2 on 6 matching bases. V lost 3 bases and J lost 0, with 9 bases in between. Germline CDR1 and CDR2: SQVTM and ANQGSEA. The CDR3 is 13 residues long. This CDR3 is CSVDRGSSYEQYF. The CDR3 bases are TGCAGCGTTGATCGGGGGAGCTCCTACGAGCAGTACTTC.

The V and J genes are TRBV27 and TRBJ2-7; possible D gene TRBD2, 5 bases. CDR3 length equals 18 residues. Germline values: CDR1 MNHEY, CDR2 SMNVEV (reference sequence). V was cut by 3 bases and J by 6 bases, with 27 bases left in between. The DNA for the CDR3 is TGTGCCAGCAGTTTTTCCGGTACAAAAGGGAGTAACGGGCGCGAGCAGTACTTC. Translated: CASSFSGTKGSNGREQYF.

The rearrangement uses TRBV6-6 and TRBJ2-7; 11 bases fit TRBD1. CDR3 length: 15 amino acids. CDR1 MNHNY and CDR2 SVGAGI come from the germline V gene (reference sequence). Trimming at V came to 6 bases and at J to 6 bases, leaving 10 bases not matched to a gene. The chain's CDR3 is CASSFKSGQGVEQYV. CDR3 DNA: TGTGCCAGCAGCTTCAAATCGGGACAGGGGGTCGAGCAGTACGTC.

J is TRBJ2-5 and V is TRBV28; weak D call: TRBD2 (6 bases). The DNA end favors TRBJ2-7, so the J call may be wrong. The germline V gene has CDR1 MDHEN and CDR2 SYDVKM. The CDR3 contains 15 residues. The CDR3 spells CASSLPAGNSYEQYF. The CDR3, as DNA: TGTGCCAGCAGTTTACCCGCGGGAAACTCCTACGAGCAGTACTTC.

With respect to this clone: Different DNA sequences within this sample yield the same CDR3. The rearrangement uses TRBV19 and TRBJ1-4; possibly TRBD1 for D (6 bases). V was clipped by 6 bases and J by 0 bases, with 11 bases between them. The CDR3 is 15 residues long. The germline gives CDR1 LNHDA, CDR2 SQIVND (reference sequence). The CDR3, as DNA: TGTGCCAGTAGGGAGGGGGGGGCAACTAATGAAAAACTGTTTTTT. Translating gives CASREGGATNEKLFF.

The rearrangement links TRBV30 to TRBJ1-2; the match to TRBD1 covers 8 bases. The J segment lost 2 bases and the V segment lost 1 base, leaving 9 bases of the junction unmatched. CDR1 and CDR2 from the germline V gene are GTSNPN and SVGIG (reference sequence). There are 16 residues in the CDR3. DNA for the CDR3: TGTGCCTGGAGTGCCGGACAGGGTGGAGGGAACTATGGCTACACCTTC. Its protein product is CAWSAGQGGGNYGYTF.

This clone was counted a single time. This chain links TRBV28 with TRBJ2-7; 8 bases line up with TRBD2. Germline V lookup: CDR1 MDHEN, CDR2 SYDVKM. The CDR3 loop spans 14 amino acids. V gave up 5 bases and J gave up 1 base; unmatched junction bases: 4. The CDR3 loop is CASSRGGASYEQYV. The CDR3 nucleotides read TGTGCCAGCAGTCGGGGGGGCGCGTCCTACGAGCAGTACGTC.

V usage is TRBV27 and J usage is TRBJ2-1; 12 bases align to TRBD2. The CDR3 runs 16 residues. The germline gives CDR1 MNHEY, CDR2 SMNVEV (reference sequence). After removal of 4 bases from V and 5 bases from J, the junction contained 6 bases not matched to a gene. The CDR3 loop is CASSSRTSGKHNEQFF. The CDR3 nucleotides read TGTGCCAGCAGTTCCAGGACTAGCGGGAAGCACAATGAGCAGTTCTTC.

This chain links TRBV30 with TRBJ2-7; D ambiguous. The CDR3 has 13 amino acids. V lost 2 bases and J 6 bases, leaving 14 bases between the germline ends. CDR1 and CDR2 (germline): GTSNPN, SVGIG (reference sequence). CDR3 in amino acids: CAWSIKAAGEQYF. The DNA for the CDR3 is TGTGCCTGGAGTATAAAGGCGGCCGGCGAGCAGTACTTC.

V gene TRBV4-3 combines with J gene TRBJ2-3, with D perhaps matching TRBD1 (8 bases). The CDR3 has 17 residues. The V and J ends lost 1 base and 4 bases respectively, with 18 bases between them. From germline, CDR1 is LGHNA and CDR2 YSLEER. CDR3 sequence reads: CASSQGPGGGGPDTQYF. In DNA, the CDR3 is TGCGCCAGCAGCCAAGGGCCAGGGGGCGGGGGCCCAGATACGCAGTATTTT.